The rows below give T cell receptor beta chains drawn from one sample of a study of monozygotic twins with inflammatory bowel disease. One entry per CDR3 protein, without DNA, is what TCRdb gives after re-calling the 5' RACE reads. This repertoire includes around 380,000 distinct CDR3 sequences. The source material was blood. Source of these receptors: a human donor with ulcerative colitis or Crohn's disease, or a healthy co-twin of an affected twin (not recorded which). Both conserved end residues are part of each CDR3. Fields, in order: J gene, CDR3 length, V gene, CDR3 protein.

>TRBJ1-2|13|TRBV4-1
CASSHATGYGYTF
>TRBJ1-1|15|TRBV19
CASSSPRQLGQEAFF
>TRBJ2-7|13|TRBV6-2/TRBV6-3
CASSSYMSYEQYF
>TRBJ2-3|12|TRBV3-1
CASSHQGDTQYF
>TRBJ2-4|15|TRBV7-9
CASSSTGLAKNIQYF
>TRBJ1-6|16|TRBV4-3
CASSQNRGSYNSPLHF
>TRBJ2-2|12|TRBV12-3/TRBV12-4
CASRGATGELFF
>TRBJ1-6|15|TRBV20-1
CSARPAADRNSPLHF
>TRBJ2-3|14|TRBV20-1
CSAHGGPYTDTQYF
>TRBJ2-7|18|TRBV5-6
CASSSLGQSGWQGYEQYF
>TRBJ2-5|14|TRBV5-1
CASSLEVEQETQYF
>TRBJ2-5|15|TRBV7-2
CASSLNTGGGETQYF
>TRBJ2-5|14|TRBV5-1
CASSFPGPQETQYF
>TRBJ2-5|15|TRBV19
CASSIGGPIQETQYF
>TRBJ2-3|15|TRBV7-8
CASSPLAGDPDTQYF
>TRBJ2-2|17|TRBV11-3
CASSLVSAGVGSGELFF
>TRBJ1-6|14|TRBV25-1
CASRERQGYSPLHF
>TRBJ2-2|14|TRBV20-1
CSASWTGGTGELFF
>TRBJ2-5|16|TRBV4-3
CASSPRTSGPQETQYF
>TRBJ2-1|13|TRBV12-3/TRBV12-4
CASSPDGYNEQFF
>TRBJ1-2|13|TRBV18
CASSPQQDYGYTF
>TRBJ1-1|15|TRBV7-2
CASSLRGPTVTEAFF
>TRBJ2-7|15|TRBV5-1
CASSLGTGTGGEQYF
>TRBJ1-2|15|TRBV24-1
CATSDSGGGGRLLLF
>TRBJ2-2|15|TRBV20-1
CSARRQDMSPGELFF
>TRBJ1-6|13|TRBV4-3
CASSQDSRQGLHF
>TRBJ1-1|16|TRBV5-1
CASSPGSVFTGTEAFF
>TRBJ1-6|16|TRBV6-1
CASSEGLDRGISPLHF
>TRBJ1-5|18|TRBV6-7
CASSLNGHCPFSRQPQHF
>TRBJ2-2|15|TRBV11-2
CASSSGPLNTGELFF
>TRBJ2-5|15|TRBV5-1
CASSLGQAIQETQYF
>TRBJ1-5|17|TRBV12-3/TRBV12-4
CASSSTHHRASNQPQHF
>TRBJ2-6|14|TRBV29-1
CSVVPLSGANVLTF
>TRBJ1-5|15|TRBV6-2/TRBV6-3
CASSYQGSSNQPQHF
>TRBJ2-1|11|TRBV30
CAWSFGNEQFF
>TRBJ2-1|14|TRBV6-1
CASSDPGSTYEQFF
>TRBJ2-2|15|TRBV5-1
CASTRQGADTGELFF
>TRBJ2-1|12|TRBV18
CASSPHGVEQFF
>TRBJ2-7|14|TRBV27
CASSPLLLTSGIPF
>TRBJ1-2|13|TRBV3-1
CASSQEKTGGYTF
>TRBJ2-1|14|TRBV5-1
CASSLKTGNNEQFF
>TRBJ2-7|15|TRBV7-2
CASSLDRDRSYEQYF
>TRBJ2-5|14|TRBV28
CASTNSGGAETQYF
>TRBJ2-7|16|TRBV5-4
CASSPKGDRGSYEQYF
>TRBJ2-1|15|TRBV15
CATSRAGLSYNEQFF
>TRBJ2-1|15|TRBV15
CATSLGGQGGNEQFF
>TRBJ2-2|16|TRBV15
CATSRDLSRNTGELFF
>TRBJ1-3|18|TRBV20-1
CSASPFTGQGSPGNTIYF
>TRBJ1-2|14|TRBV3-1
CASRPSGEGYGYTF
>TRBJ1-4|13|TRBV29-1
CSVSGGPNEKLFF
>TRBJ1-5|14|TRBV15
CATSRRGSNQPQHF
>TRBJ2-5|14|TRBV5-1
CASSTIAAQETQYF
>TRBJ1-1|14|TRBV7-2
CASSFPGSNTEAFF
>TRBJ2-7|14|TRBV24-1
CATSETGVGGEQYF
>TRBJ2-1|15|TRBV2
CASSVTGGSVYEQFF
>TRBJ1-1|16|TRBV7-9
CASRRPAGNMNTEAFF
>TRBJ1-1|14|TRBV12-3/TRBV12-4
CASSLQGGETEAFF
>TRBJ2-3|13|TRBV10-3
CAVAGGRTDTQYF
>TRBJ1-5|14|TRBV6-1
CASSEPDRNQPQHF